This T cell receptor (beta chain) came from a study of T cells in Graves' hyperthyroidism and ophthalmopathy. Study-wide results and caveats: Blood samples included most of the expanded thyroid clonotypes exceeding 0.001.

In this sample, this clonotype turned up a few times. The antigen is not known. The CDR3 regions of TCR beta were amplified from RNA transcripts. An initial round of RT-PCR targeting the TCR CDR3 relied on the HTBI primer set. In TCRdb, the multiplex PCR reads were re-called with MiXCR into one record per CDR3 protein. Of 640,000 or so distinct CDR3 sequences in the sample, 12% to 15% are singletons; the top ten hold roughly 6.9%. This CDR3 is 13 amino acids long. V gave up 5 bases and J gave up 0 bases, with 8 bases separating them. CDR1 and CDR2 (germline): SGHVS, FNYEAQ. Not enrolled were patients with uncontrolled infection, other autoimmune disease, pregnancy or lactation. Diagnoses used clinical symptoms, serum thyroxine and TRAb, thyroid ultrasound and orbital computed tomography. The authors obtained PBMCs from 7.5 to 10 ml of fresh peripheral blood.

The V gene is TRBV7-6, the J gene TRBJ2-7; no reliable D call. The sequenced sample consisted of blood. The sequence derives from a woman aged 18-29 years with Graves' ophthalmopathy. The CDR3 nucleotides are TGTGCCAGCAGCGGCCCCCCCTCCTACGAGCAGTACTTC. Translated, it gives CASSGPPSYEQYF.